This TCR beta chain derives from a study of CD8+ T cells in alopecia areata. The study, taken as a whole, reports: Besides other cells, scalp samples also yield sequences of resident alphabeta T cells from normal skin.

This clone was observed a handful of times. Its antigen remains unidentified. In alopecia areata patients, both lesional scalp punch biopsies and peripheral blood were collected. Following RNA extraction, reverse transcription yielded cDNA that acted as the sequencing template. Using immunoSEQ multiplex PCR, the repertoire was profiled, and TCRdb retains in-frame clones only, with some absent. The sample holds 90,000 to 120,000 clones, 45% to 60% seen once. The sequence derives from a human donor with alopecia areata. Sequencing was done on a sample of NKG2D-low CD8+ T cells sorted from blood.

This chain's CDR3 is CASSILQGDQYF. CDR3 DNA: TGTGCCAGCAGCATACTTCAGGGGGATCAGTACTTC. This rearrangement joins TRBV7-9 to TRBJ2-7; TRBD1 matches at 7 bases. The CDR3 has 12 residues. In germline, CDR1 is SEHNR, CDR2 FQNEAQ (reference sequence). V was clipped by 5 bases and J by 10 bases; unmatched bases: 8.